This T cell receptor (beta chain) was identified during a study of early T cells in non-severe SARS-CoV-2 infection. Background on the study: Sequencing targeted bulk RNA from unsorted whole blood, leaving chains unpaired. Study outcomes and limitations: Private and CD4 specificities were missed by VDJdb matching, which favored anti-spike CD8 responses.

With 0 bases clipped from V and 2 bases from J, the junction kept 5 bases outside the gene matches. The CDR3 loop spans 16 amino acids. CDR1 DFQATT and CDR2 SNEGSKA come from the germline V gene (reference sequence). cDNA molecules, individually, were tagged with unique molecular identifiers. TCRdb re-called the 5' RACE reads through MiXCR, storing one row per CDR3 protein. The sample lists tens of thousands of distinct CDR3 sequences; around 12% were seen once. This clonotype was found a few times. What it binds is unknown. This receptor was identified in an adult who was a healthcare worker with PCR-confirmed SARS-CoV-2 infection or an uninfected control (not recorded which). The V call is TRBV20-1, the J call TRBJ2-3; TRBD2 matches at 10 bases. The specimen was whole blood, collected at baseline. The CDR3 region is CSARDTLAGTTDTQYF. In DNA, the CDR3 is TGCAGTGCTAGAGATACACTAGCGGGGACCACAGATACGCAGTATTTT.